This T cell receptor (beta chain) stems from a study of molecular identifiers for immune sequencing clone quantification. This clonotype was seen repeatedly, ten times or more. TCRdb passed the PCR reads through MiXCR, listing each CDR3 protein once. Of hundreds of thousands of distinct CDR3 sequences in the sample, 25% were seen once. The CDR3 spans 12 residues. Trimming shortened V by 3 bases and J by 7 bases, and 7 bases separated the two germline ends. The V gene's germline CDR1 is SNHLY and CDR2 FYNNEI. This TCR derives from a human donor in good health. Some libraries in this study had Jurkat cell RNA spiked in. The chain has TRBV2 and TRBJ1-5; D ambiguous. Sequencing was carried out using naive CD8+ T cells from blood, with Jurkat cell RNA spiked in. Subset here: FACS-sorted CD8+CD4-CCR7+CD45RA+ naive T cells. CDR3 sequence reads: CASSERSQPQHF. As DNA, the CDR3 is TGTGCCAGCAGTGAGCGGAGCCAGCCCCAGCATTTT. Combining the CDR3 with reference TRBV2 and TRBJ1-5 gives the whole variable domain EPEVTQTPSHQVTQMGQEVILRCVPISNHLYFYWYRQILGQKVEFLVSFYNNEISEKSEIFDDQFSVERPDGSNFTLKIRSTKLEDSAMYFCASSERSQPQHFGDGTRLSIL.